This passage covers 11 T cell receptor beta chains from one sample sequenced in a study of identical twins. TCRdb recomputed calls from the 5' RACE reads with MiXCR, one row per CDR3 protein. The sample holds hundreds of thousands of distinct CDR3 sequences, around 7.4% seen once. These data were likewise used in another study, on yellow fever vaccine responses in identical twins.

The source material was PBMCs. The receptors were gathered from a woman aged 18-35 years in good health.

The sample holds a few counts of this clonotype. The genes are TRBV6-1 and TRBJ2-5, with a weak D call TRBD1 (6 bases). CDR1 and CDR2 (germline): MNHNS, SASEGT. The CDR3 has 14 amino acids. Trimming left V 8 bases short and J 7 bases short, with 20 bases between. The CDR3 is CASSAQGTGGTQYF. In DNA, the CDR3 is TGTGCCAGCTCGGCCCAGGGGACCGGAGGGACCCAGTACTTC.

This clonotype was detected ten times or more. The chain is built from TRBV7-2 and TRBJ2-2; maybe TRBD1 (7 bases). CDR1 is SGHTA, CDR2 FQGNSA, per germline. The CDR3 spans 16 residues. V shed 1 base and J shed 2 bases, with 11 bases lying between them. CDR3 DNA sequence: TGTGCCAGCAGCTTAGTGGAGGGGGCAAACACCGGGGAGCTGTTTTTT. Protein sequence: CASSLVEGANTGELFF.

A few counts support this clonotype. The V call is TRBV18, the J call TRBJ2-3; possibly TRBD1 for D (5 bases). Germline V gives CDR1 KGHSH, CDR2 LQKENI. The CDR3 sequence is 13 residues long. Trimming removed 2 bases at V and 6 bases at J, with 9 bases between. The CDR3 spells CASSPSGLDTQYF. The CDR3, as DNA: TGTGCCAGCTCACCATCAGGGTTGGATACGCAGTATTTT.

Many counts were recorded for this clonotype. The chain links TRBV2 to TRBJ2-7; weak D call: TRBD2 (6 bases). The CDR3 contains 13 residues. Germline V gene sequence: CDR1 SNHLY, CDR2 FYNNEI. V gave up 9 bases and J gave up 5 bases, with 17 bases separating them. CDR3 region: CASTSELANEQYF. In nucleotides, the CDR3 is TGTGCCAGTACCTCGGAACTAGCAAACGAGCAGTACTTC.

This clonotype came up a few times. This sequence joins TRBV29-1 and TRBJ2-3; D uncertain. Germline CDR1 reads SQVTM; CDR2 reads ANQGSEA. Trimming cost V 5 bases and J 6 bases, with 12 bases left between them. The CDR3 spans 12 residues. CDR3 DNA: TGCAGCGTTCTATTTACAGCCGATACGCAGTATTTT. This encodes CSVLFTADTQYF.

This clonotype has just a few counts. The CDR3 sequence is CATSRGREGHNEQFF. The CDR3 DNA follows: TGTGCCACCAGCAGAGGGCGGGAGGGTCACAATGAGCAGTTCTTC. The genes are TRBV15 and TRBJ2-1, with 9 bases that match TRBD2. The germline CDR1 and CDR2 sequences are LNHNV and YYDKDF (reference sequence). This CDR3 region has 15 residues. V shed 1 base, J shed 5 bases, and the junction held 3 bases outside the gene matches.

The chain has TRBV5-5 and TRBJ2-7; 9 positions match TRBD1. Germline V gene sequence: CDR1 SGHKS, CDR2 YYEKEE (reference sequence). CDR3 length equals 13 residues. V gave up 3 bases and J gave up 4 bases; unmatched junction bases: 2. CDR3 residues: CASSSDRGYEQYV. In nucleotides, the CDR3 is TGTGCCAGCAGCTCGGACAGGGGTTACGAGCAGTACGTC.

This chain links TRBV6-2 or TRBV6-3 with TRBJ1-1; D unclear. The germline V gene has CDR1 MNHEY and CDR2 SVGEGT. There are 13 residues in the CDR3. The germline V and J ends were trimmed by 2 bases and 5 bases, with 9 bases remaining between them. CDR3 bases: TGTGCCAGCAGTTACGGGAAGGGAACTGAAGCTTTCTTT. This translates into CASSYGKGTEAFF.

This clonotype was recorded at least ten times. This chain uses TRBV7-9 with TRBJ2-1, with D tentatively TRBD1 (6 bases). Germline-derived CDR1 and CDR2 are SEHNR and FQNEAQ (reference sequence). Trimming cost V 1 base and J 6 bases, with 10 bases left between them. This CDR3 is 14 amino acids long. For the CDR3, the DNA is TGTGCCAGCAGCTTAGTAGGACAGCTCAATGAGCAGTTCTTC. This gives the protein CASSLVGQLNEQFF.

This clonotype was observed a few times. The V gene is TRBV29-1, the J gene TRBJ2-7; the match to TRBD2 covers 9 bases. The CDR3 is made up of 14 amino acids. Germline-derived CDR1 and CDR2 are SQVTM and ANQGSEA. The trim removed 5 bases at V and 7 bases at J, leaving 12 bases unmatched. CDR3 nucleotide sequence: TGCAGCGTTACCGTGACTAGCGGTGGTAGGGAGCAGTACTTC. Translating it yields CSVTVTSGGREQYF.

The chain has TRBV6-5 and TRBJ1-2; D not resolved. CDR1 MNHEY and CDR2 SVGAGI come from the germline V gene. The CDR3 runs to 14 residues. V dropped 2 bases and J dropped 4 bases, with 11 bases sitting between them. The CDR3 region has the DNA TGTGCCAGCAGTTACAAAACCGGACCCTATGGCTACACCTTC. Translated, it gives CASSYKTGPYGYTF.